The text below deals with one TCR beta chain. The source of the sample is a study of radiotherapy plus CTLA-4 blockade in lung cancer. The V end lost 3 bases, the J end lost 3 bases, and 11 bases lay between the germline ends. The germline V gene encodes CDR1 SGHTA and CDR2 FQGNSA. The CDR3 totals 14 residues. The method was immunoSEQ multiplex PCR; TCRdb's version includes in-frame clones alone and lacks a portion of them. This sample has around 44,000 clones, with approximately 86% found just once. This TCR derives from a human donor with non-small cell lung cancer that progressed on radiotherapy plus ipilimumab. Some clones in this sample may be carry-over from other donors' samples. The rearrangement uses TRBV7-2 and TRBJ1-1; no clear D gene. This specimen consisted of peripheral blood, obtained from a patient treated with radiotherapy plus ipilimumab. The CDR3 is CASSLASGDTEAFF. CDR3 nucleotide sequence: TGTGCCAGCAGCTTGGCGAGCGGGGACACTGAAGCTTTCTTT.